The 8 T cell receptor beta chains below all came from one sample that was sequenced in a study of response to subunit inactivated influenza vaccine. TCRdb reprocessed the RT-PCR reads with MiXCR, giving one entry per CDR3 protein. Among hundreds of thousands of distinct CDR3 sequences listed, 16% were seen once. Source: CD4+ T cells sorted from PBMCs, taken less than 30 months after vaccination. All receptors derive from a man between 45 and 75 years old who received an inactivated influenza vaccine.

This clonotype showed up many times. This chain joins TRBV7-8 and TRBJ2-1; possible D gene TRBD1, 7 bases. V lost 5 bases to trimming and J lost 0 bases, with 20 bases between them. Germline CDR1 and CDR2: SGHVS and FQNEAQ. The CDR3 sequence is 18 residues long. The CDR3 protein is CASSAGGLAEFSYNEQFF. The CDR3 DNA sequence: TGTGCCAGCAGCGCAGGGGGTTTAGCGGAGTTCTCCTACAATGAGCAGTTCTTC.

The rearrangement uses TRBV5-1 and TRBJ1-1; the match to TRBD1 covers 9 bases. V lost 7 bases and J lost 5; bases outside the gene matches: 6. Looked up from germline, CDR1 is SGHRS and CDR2 is YFSETQ. The CDR3 contains 13 residues. The CDR3 spells CASRDRAGTEAFF. Here the CDR3 DNA reads TGCGCCAGCCGGGACAGGGCGGGAACTGAAGCTTTCTTT.

This clonotype appeared many times. CDR3 coding DNA: TGTGCCAGCAGTCCCCAGGGTCGAAAGCGGGGCTACACCTTC. This encodes CASSPQGRKRGYTF. The V and J genes are TRBV28 and TRBJ1-2; tentatively, D is TRBD1 (5 bases). The CDR3 totals 14 residues. V was cut by 5 bases and J by 8 bases, with 18 bases left in between. The germline gives CDR1 MDHEN, CDR2 SYDVKM.

This chain links TRBV20-1 with TRBJ2-7, with 8 bases lining up with TRBD2. Unmatched junction bases numbered 9, after V lost 8 bases and J lost 3 bases. The germline V gene encodes CDR1 DFQATT and CDR2 SNEGSKA (reference sequence). The length of the CDR3 is 13 residues. CDR3 sequence (DNA): TGCAGTCCGCGGGGGGCGACACACTACGAGCAGTACTTC. It encodes CSPRGATHYEQYF.

This clonotype was recorded at least ten times. This chain uses TRBV5-1 with TRBJ2-7; D not certain. CDR3 length: 13 amino acids. Germline loops: CDR1 SGHRS, CDR2 YFSETQ. Trimming pared 0 bases from V and 2 bases from J, leaving 6 bases between. CDR3 sequence reads: CASSLGDTYEQYF. DNA for the CDR3: TGCGCCAGCAGCTTGGGAGATACCTACGAGCAGTACTTC.

V is TRBV9 and J is TRBJ1-2; 11 bases align to TRBD1. Germline CDR1 and CDR2: SGDLS and YYNGEE. With V trimmed by 4 bases and J by 3 bases, 11 bases remained unmatched. The CDR3 contains 17 residues. The CDR3 DNA is TGTGCCAGCAGCACCCCCGGGACAGGGGGTTCTTACTATGGCTACACCTTC. It encodes CASSTPGTGGSYYGYTF.

A few counts support this clonotype. V usage is TRBV9 and J usage is TRBJ2-6, with no clear D. Trimming pared 1 base from V and 4 bases from J, leaving 3 bases between. The CDR3 loop spans 13 amino acids. Germline V gene data show CDR1 as SGDLS and CDR2 as YYNGEE. DNA for the CDR3: TGTGCCAGCAGCGTATGGGGGGCCAACGTCCTGACTTTC. As protein: CASSVWGANVLTF.

This clonotype occurred a few times. The chain links TRBV12-3 or TRBV12-4 to TRBJ2-1; D perhaps matches TRBD1 (5 bases). V shed 5 bases and J shed 2 bases, with 13 bases lying between them. The CDR3 length is 15 residues. CDR3 sequence reads: CASSNQGTPYNEQFF. The DNA of the CDR3 is TGTGCCAGCAGTAACCAGGGTACCCCCTACAATGAGCAGTTCTTC.